The 9 T cell receptor beta chains presented below share a single source sample, sequenced in a study of cytomegalovirus exposure and HLA in healthy donors. The PCR ran on 60 Vbeta and 13 Jbeta primers. The protocol was immunoSEQ multiplex PCR, while the TCRdb copy is restricted to in-frame clones and leaves out a portion. The table has 200,000 to 250,000 clones, about 81% seen once. Sequencing was performed on PBMCs. The receptors here all came from a middle-aged woman in good health and CMV-seropositive.

The rearrangement links TRBV5-6 to TRBJ1-1; TRBD1 matches at 7 bases. CDR1 is SGHDT and CDR2 is YYEEEE in the germline V gene. There are 13 residues in the CDR3. After removal of 2 bases from V and 10 bases from J, the junction contained 8 bases not matched to a gene. The CDR3 coding sequence is TGTGCCAGCAGCTTTCGACAGGGTAGTAGAGCTTTCTTT. This translates into CASSFRQGSRAFF.

This chain joins TRBV7-3 and TRBJ2-5; 7 bases agree with TRBD1. The trim removed 2 bases at V and 4 bases at J, leaving 13 bases unmatched. Germline V gene lookup returns CDR1 SGHTA and CDR2 FQGTGA. The CDR3 runs 17 residues. CDR3 loop: CASSLGGVGTEGETQYF. The CDR3 bases are TGTGCCAGCAGCTTAGGGGGAGTGGGGACAGAGGGAGAGACCCAGTACTTC.

V usage is TRBV12-5 and J usage is TRBJ1-1, with TRBD1 as a possible D gene (5 bases). The CDR3 is 10 amino acids. Germline loops: CDR1 LGHNT, CDR2 FRNRAP. V lost 7 bases and J lost 7, with 7 bases in between. The CDR3 region is CASAGHEAFF. The CDR3 DNA reads as TGTGCTAGTGCAGGGCATGAAGCTTTCTTT.

This chain joins TRBV7-8 and TRBJ1-2, with 7 nucleotides matching TRBD1. The CDR3 contains 13 residues. Germline-derived CDR1 and CDR2 are SGHVS and FQNEAQ. V shed 11 bases and J 4 bases; nucleotides not matched to a gene: 10. This CDR3 is CAAGRGLGYGYTF. As DNA, the CDR3 is TGTGCCGCTGGAAGGGGGCTCGGCTATGGCTACACCTTC.

This rearrangement joins TRBV29-1 to TRBJ2-5; 13 positions agree with TRBD2. V lost 7 bases and J lost 9; bases outside the gene matches: 14. This CDR3 is 15 amino acids long. Germline V CDR1 and CDR2: SQVTM, ANQGSEA. The CDR3 sequence: CSARTSGSGVGAQYF. The DNA of the CDR3 is TGCAGCGCCCGGACTAGCGGGAGTGGGGTTGGGGCCCAGTACTTC. Supplemented by reference TRBV29-1 and TRBJ2-5, the full variable domain reads SAVISQKPSRDICQRGTSLTIQCQVDSQVTMMFWYRQQPGQSLTLIATANQGSEATYESGFVIDKFPISRPNLTFSTLTVSNMSPEDSSIYLCSARTSGSGVGAQYFGPGTRLLVL.

This clone was observed a handful of times. The chain joins TRBV9 to TRBJ2-3; possibly TRBD2 for D (6 bases). The CDR3 has 16 amino acids. CDR1 is SGDLS, CDR2 YYNGEE, per germline. V was pared by 6 bases and J by 2 bases, with 19 bases between. CDR3 nucleotide sequence: TGTGCCAGCAACCCTTCCGGGACTTACTACACAGATACGCAGTATTTT. Its protein is CASNPSGTYYTDTQYF.

The chain employs TRBV9 and TRBJ1-2; no firm D call. Germline loops: CDR1 SGDLS, CDR2 YYNGEE. V lost 2 bases and J lost 4, with 9 bases in between. This CDR3 region has 13 residues. CDR3 in amino acids: CASSVQEGYGYTF. CDR3 DNA: TGTGCCAGCAGCGTTCAGGAAGGCTATGGCTACACCTTC. Full variable domain (missing parts from reference TRBV9 and TRBJ1-2): DSGVTQTPKHLITATGQRVTLRCSPRSGDLSVYWYQQSLDQGLQFLIQYYNGEERAKGNILERFSAQQFPDLHSELNLSSLELGDSALYFCASSVQEGYGYTFGSGTRLTVV.

For this clone: The same CDR3 also results from other DNA sequences found in this sample. The chain links TRBV7-2 to TRBJ1-1, with TRBD1 identical over 9 bases. Trimming removed 5 bases from V and 2 bases from J; junction bases left unmatched: 3. CDR1 is SGHTA and CDR2 is FQGNSA in the germline V gene. The CDR3 sequence is 14 residues long. The CDR3 DNA reads as TGTGCCAGCAGCCCGACAGGGGGTAACACTGAAGCTTTCTTT. Amino acids: CASSPTGGNTEAFF. Full variable domain (rest looked up from reference TRBV7-2 and TRBJ1-1): GAGVSQSPSNKVTEKGKDVELRCDPISGHTALYWYRQSLGQGLEFLIYFQGNSAPDKSGLPSDRFSAERTGGSVSTLTIQRTQQEDSAVYLCASSPTGGNTEAFFGQGTRLTVV.

The CDR3 DNA reads TGTGCCAGCAGCCAGTTAGCGGGGGAGCTGTACCAAGAGACCCAGTACTTC. It yields the protein CASSQLAGELYQETQYF. The V gene is TRBV4-2, the J gene TRBJ2-5; TRBD2 aligns across 9 bases. The germline gives CDR1 LGHNA, CDR2 YNFKEQ. This CDR3 is 17 amino acids long. Trimming removed 3 bases from V and 0 bases from J; junction bases left unmatched: 8.